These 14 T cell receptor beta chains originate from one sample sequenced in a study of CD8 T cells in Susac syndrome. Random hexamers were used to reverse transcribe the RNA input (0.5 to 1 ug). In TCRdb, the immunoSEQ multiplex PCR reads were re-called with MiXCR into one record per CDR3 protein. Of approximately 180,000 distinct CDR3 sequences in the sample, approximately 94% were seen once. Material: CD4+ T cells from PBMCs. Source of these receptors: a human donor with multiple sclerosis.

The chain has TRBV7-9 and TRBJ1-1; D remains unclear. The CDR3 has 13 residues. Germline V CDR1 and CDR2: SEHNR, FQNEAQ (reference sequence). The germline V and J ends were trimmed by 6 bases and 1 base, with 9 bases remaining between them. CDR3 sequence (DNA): TGTGCCAGCAGACCCGGACGGAACACTGAAGCTTTCTTT. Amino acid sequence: CASRPGRNTEAFF. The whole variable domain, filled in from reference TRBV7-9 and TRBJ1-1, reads DTGVSQNPRHKITKRGQNVTFRCDPISEHNRLYWYRQTLGQGPEFLTYFQNEAQLEKSRLLSDRFSAERPKGSFSTLEIQRTEQGDSAMYLCASRPGRNTEAFFGQGTRLTVV.

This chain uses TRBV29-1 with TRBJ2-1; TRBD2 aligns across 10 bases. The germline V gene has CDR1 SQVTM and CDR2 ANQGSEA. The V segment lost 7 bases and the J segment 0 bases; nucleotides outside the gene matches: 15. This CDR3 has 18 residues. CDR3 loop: CSAQRASGGPSSYNEQFF. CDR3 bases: TGCAGCGCACAAAGGGCTAGCGGGGGCCCGAGCTCCTACAATGAGCAGTTCTTC.

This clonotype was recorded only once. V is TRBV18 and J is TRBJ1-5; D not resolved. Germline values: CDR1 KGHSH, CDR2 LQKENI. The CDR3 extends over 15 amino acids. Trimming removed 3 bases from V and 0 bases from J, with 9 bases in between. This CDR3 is CASSPVGISNQPQHF. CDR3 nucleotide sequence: TGTGCCAGCTCACCGGTCGGGATTAGCAATCAGCCCCAGCATTTT. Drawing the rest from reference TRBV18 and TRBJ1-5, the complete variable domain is NAGVMQNPRHLVRRRGQEARLRCSPMKGHSHVYWYRQLPEEGLKFMVYLQKENIIDESGMPKERFSAEFPKEGPSILRIQQVVRGDSAAYFCASSPVGISNQPQHFGDGTRLSIL.

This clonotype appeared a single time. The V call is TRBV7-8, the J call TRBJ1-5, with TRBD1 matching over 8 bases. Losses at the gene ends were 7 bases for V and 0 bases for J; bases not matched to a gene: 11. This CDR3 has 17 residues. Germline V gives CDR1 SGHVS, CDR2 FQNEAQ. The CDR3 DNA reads TGTGCCAGCACCAACGGGCAGGGGGCCTATAGCAATCAGCCCCAGCATTTT. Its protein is CASTNGQGAYSNQPQHF.

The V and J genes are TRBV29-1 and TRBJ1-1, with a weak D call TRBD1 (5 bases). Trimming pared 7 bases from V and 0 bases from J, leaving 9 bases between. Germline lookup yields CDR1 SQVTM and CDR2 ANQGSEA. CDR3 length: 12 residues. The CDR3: CSGGTVNTEAFF. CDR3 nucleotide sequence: TGCAGCGGTGGGACGGTGAACACTGAAGCTTTCTTT.

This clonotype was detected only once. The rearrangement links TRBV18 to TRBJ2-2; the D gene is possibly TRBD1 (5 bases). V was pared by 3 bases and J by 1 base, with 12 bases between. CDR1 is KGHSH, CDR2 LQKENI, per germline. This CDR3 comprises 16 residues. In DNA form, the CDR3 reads TGTGCCAGCTCACCGTACTCCGGACAGAACACCGGGGAGCTGTTTTTT. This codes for CASSPYSGQNTGELFF.

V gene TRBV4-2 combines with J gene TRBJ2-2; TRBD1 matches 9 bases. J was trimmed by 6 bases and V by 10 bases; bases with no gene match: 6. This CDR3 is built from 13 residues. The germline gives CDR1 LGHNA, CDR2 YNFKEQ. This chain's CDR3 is CANTRQGAGELFF. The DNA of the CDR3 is TGTGCCAACACCCGACAGGGGGCCGGGGAGCTGTTTTTT.

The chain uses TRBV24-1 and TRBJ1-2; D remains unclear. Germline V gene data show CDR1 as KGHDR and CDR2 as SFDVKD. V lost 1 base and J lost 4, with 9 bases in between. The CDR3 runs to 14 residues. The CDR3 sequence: CATSDFDWSYGYTF. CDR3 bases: TGTGCCACCAGTGATTTCGATTGGTCCTATGGCTACACCTTC.

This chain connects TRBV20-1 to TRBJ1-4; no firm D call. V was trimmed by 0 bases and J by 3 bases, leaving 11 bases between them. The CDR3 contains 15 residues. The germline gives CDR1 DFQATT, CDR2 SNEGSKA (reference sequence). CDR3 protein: CSARDSQASNEKLFF. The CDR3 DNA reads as TGCAGTGCTAGAGACAGTCAGGCCTCTAATGAAAAACTGTTTTTT.

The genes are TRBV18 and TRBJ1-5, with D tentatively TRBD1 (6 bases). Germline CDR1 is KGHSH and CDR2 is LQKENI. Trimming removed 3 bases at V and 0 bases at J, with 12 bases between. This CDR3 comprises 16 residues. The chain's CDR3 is CASSPGAGVSNQPQHF. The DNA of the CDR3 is TGTGCCAGCTCACCGGGGGCGGGGGTTAGCAATCAGCCCCAGCATTTT. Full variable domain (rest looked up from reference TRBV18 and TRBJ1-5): NAGVMQNPRHLVRRRGQEARLRCSPMKGHSHVYWYRQLPEEGLKFMVYLQKENIIDESGMPKERFSAEFPKEGPSILRIQQVVRGDSAAYFCASSPGAGVSNQPQHFGDGTRLSIL.

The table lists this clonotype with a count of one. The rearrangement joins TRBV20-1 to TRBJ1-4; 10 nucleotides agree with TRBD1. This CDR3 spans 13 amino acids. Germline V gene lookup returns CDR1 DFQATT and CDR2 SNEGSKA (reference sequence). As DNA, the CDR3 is TGCAGCTCCATCCCGGGACAGGGGACCCAACTGTTTTTT. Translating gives CSSIPGQGTQLFF.

This CDR3 is CATSRGLDTEAFF. The CDR3 DNA reads TGTGCCACCAGCAGAGGTTTGGACACTGAAGCTTTCTTT. The chain joins TRBV15 to TRBJ1-1; D is unclear. The CDR3 covers 13 residues. The ends were cut back, 1 base at V and 3 bases at J, with 6 bases in the middle. Germline-derived CDR1 and CDR2 are LNHNV and YYDKDF (reference sequence).

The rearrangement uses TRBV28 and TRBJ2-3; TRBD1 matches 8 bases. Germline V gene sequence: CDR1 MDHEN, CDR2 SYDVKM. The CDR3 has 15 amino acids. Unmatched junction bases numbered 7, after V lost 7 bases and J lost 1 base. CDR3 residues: CASNGQGAGTDTQYF. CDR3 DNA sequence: TGTGCCAGCAACGGTCAGGGGGCCGGCACAGATACGCAGTATTTT.

This CDR3 is CASHGRDYGYTF. The CDR3 DNA follows: TGTGCCAGCCATGGGAGGGACTATGGCTACACCTTC. This chain joins TRBV6-6 and TRBJ1-2; the D is unclear. CDR3 length equals 12 residues. Germline V gene data show CDR1 as MNHNY and CDR2 as SVGAGI (reference sequence). Trimming removed 8 bases from V and 3 bases from J, with 10 bases in between.